These 15 T cell receptor beta chains were all obtained from the same sample, sequenced in a study of regulatory T cells in long-lasting Graves disease. This sample's time point: persistent/refractory GD, antithyroid drugs over 5 years with positive TRAb. With RNA extracted from PBMCs as input, the TCR library was made. For TCR beta, libraries came from iRepertoire HTBI primers and Arm-PCR of CDR3 regions. One entry per CDR3 protein, called by TCRdb with MiXCR from the multiplex PCR reads. The table lists roughly 430,000 distinct CDR3 sequences, 21% of them singletons. Sequencing was performed on peripheral blood mononuclear cells (PBMCs), taken when the disease was refractory, from a patient treated with antithyroid drugs. The receptors were sampled from a female donor with Graves disease.

This clonotype was picked up many times. This rearrangement joins TRBV12-3 or TRBV12-4 to TRBJ2-5; weak D call: TRBD2 (6 bases). V lost 1 base and J 3 bases, leaving 9 bases between the germline ends. The CDR3 has 14 amino acids. The CDR3 sequence is CASSLVWREETQYF. As DNA, the CDR3 is TGTGCCAGCAGTTTAGTTTGGAGGGAAGAGACCCAGTACTTC.

The V gene is TRBV12-3 or TRBV12-4, the J gene TRBJ2-2; D gene unclear. This CDR3 has 16 amino acids. V lost 2 bases and J lost 0, with 10 bases in between. CDR3 amino acids: CASSLLPGSNTGELFF. For the CDR3, the DNA is TGTGCCAGCAGTTTACTCCCAGGCTCGAACACCGGGGAGCTGTTTTTT.

The rearrangement joins TRBV28 to TRBJ2-2; TRBD2 matches at 16 bases. The V gene's germline CDR1 is MDHEN and CDR2 SYDVKM. The V segment lost 6 bases and the J segment 5 bases; nucleotides outside the gene matches: 9. The CDR3 covers 18 residues. CDR3 in DNA: TGTGCCAGCAGCTCCGGGACTAGCGGGAGGGAGGGGACCGGGGAGCTGTTTTTT. Translation: CASSSGTSGREGTGELFF.

This chain links TRBV5-1 with TRBJ1-2; D is ambiguous. The CDR3 is made up of 15 amino acids. Germline-derived CDR1 and CDR2 are SGHRS and YFSETQ. V lost 4 bases and J 6 bases, leaving 19 bases between the germline ends. For the CDR3, the DNA is TGCGCCAGCAGCGTGGACGGCAACCCTGGCGATGGCTACACCTTC. Encoded protein: CASSVDGNPGDGYTF.

This clonotype came up many times. The rearrangement joins TRBV29-1 to TRBJ1-1, with unresolved D. The CDR3 has 13 amino acids. Trimming removed 6 bases from V and 1 base from J, with 12 bases in between. CDR1 is SQVTM and CDR2 is ANQGSEA in the germline V gene. The CDR3 region is CSVSWAENTEAFF. The DNA of the CDR3 is TGCAGCGTGAGCTGGGCAGAGAACACTGAAGCTTTCTTT.

On this clonotype: A much larger clone differs by one base, so this may be a read error. The chain joins TRBV6-2 or TRBV6-3 to TRBJ1-2; D might be TRBD1 (6 bases). The CDR3 is 14 residues long. Per the germline V gene, CDR1 is MNHEY and CDR2 is SVGEGT. As DNA, the CDR3 is TGTGCCAGCAGTTACTCGACAGGCGACTATGGCCACACCTTC. Protein: CASSYSTGDYGHTF.

There are a few counts of this clonotype. The chain carries TRBV11-2 and TRBJ2-2, with 7 bases identical to TRBD2. The CDR3 totals 13 residues. Germline assignment: CDR1 SGHAT and CDR2 FQNNGV. V was pared by 5 bases and J by 7 bases, with 4 bases of the junction left unmatched. This CDR3 reads CASSAGASGELFF. The CDR3 nucleotides are TGTGCCAGCAGCGCGGGAGCGAGCGGGGAGCTGTTTTTT.

This clonotype was seen many times. The CDR3 reads CASRVDNEQYF. The DNA for the CDR3 is TGTGCCAGCAGGGTAGATAACGAGCAGTACTTC. The chain recombines TRBV28 with TRBJ2-7, with D unclear. The CDR3 covers 11 residues. Germline lookup yields CDR1 MDHEN and CDR2 SYDVKM. The V gene lost 6 bases and the J gene lost 5 bases, with 8 bases spanning the gap.

The V gene is TRBV3-1, the J gene TRBJ2-2, with 14 bases lining up with TRBD2. CDR3 size: 16 residues. Germline V CDR1 and CDR2: LGHDT, YNNKEL (reference sequence). The junction had 3 bases not matched to a gene; V was cut back by 4 bases and J by 5 bases. CDR3 DNA sequence: TGTGCCAGCAGCCGACTAGCGGGAGGGAAGACCGGGGAGCTGTTTTTT. Its translation is CASSRLAGGKTGELFF. Drawing the rest from reference TRBV3-1 and TRBJ2-2, the complete variable domain is DTAVSQTPKYLVTQMGNDKSIKCEQNLGHDTMYWYKQDSKKFLKIMFSYNNKELIINETVPNRFSPKSPDKAHLNLHINSLELGDSAVYFCASSRLAGGKTGELFFGEGSRLTVL.

This clonotype was counted many times. The genes are TRBV2 and TRBJ2-5, with TRBD2 identical over 7 bases. This CDR3 is built from 14 residues. Germline V gives CDR1 SNHLY, CDR2 FYNNEI. V shed 8 bases, J shed 1 base, and the junction held 7 bases outside the gene matches. CDR3 in amino acids: CASSPLAVQETQYF. Here the CDR3 DNA reads TGTGCCAGCTCCCCCCTAGCGGTCCAAGAGACCCAGTACTTC.

V gene TRBV18 combines with J gene TRBJ2-3; D call uncertain. CDR3 length equals 13 residues. Germline CDR1 and CDR2: KGHSH and LQKENI. Between the trimmed V and J ends, which lost 3 bases and 5 bases, there was a span of 9 bases. Here the CDR3 reads CASSPVGGDTQYF. The CDR3 region has the DNA TGTGCCAGCTCACCGGTTGGTGGAGATACGCAGTATTTT.

This clonotype was recorded many times. This chain links TRBV27 with TRBJ2-5, with 7 bases fitting TRBD2. The germline V gene encodes CDR1 MNHEY and CDR2 SMNVEV (reference sequence). The V gene end was trimmed by 10 bases and the J gene end by 3 bases; junction bases not matched to a gene: 8. This CDR3 has 13 amino acids. This chain's CDR3 is CATSGVAEETQYF. The CDR3 region has the DNA TGTGCCACCAGCGGGGTAGCGGAAGAGACCCAGTACTTC.

This clonotype was seen repeatedly, ten times or more. The J gene is TRBJ1-2, the V gene TRBV28; D is perhaps TRBD1 (5 bases). V was pared by 4 bases and J by 4 bases, with 13 bases between. CDR3 length: 14 residues. CDR1 is MDHEN, CDR2 SYDVKM, per germline. CDR3 sequence: CASSWGDGGYGYTF. The CDR3 DNA sequence: TGTGCCAGCAGTTGGGGGGACGGGGGCTATGGCTACACCTTC.

J is TRBJ2-7 and V is TRBV20-1; no clear D. Germline lookup yields CDR1 DFQATT and CDR2 SNEGSKA (reference sequence). V was trimmed by 2 bases and J by 3 bases, leaving 14 bases between them. The CDR3 extends over 14 amino acids. As DNA, the CDR3 is TGCAGTGCTAGAATCCCGGACGGGTACTACGAGCAGTACTTC. Its protein is CSARIPDGYYEQYF.

This clonotype was seen only a few times. This chain uses TRBV19 with TRBJ1-5; maybe TRBD1 (5 bases). Germline CDR1 and CDR2: LNHDA and SQIVND (reference sequence). CDR3 length equals 14 residues. V dropped 3 bases and J dropped 6 bases, with 12 bases sitting between them. DNA for the CDR3: TGTGCCAGTAGTATCGTGGCAGGGACTCAGCCCCAGCATTTT. Its protein is CASSIVAGTQPQHF.